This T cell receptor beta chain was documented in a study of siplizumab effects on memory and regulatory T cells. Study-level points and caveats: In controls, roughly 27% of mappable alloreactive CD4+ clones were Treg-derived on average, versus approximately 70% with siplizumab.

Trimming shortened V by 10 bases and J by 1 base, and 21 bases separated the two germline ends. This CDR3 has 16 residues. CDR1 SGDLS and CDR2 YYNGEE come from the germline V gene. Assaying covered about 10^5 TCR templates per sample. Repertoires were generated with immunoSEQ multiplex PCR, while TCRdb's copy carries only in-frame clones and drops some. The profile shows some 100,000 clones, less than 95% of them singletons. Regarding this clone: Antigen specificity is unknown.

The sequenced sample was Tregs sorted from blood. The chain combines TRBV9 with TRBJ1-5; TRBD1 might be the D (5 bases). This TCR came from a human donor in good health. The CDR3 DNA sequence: TGTGCCTCCGGGGGGGATCCCCGTTTGAGCAATCAGCCCCAGCATTTT. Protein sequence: CASGGDPRLSNQPQHF. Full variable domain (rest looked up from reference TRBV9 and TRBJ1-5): DSGVTQTPKHLITATGQRVTLRCSPRSGDLSVYWYQQSLDQGLQFLIQYYNGEERAKGNILERFSAQQFPDLHSELNLSSLELGDSALYFCASGGDPRLSNQPQHFGDGTRLSIL.